The 2 T cell receptor beta chains listed next were all sequenced from one sample in a study of blood T cell repertoires in COVID-19. Assay: immunoSEQ multiplex PCR; the TCRdb copy retains only in-frame clones and omits some. The data contain about 160,000 clones, around 80% of them singletons. The sample taken for sequencing was PBMCs or T cells enriched from blood (not recorded which). The receptor source for this set is a woman aged 55-69 years who had recovered from COVID-19.

This clone was observed a single time. The gene calls are TRBV18 and TRBJ2-1, with D unclear. The V and J ends lost 2 bases and 7 bases respectively, with 12 bases between them. The CDR3 spans 14 residues. Germline V CDR1 and CDR2: KGHSH, LQKENI. In DNA, the CDR3 is TGTGCCAGCTCACCAGATTTAGCCGCAAATGAGCAGTTCTTC. Translation: CASSPDLAANEQFF. The complete variable domain, with remaining parts taken from reference TRBV18 and TRBJ2-1, reads NAGVMQNPRHLVRRRGQEARLRCSPMKGHSHVYWYRQLPEEGLKFMVYLQKENIIDESGMPKERFSAEFPKEGPSILRIQQVVRGDSAAYFCASSPDLAANEQFFGPGTRLTVL.

This sequence joins TRBV9 and TRBJ2-3, with D possibly TRBD1 on 5 matching bases. Trimming removed 3 bases at V and 1 base at J, with 15 bases between. CDR1 is SGDLS and CDR2 is YYNGEE in the germline V gene. This CDR3 has 16 residues. The CDR3 DNA sequence: TGTGCCAGCAGCGCCTCCCTAGGGGCGGGCACAGATACGCAGTATTTT. The encoded protein is CASSASLGAGTDTQYF.